This T cell receptor (beta chain) was sequenced in a study of beta chain features in type 1 diabetes. Heparinised blood was drawn once per donor, averaging around 120 mL. Sequenced material consisted of expressed TCRB transcripts (all of the isolated RNA was reverse transcribed). Sequencing used immunoSEQ multiplex PCR; TCRdb keeps in-frame clones, though not all of them. This table has roughly 140,000 clones, 11% appearing once. Germline V gene sequence: CDR1 SGHTA, CDR2 FQGTGA. CDR3 length: 16 residues. V lost 6 bases, J lost 6 bases, and 8 bases stayed unmatched. The chain carries TRBV7-3 and TRBJ2-3, with 14 bases matching TRBD2. The receptor's source is a man aged 18-30 years in good health. Sequences were obtained from central memory CD4+ T cells from blood. The CDR3 DNA reads as TGTGCCAGCAGTTCCGGGACTAGCGGGAGCGGGGATACGCAGTATTTT. This codes for CASSSGTSGSGDTQYF. Full variable domain (missing parts from reference TRBV7-3 and TRBJ2-3): GAGVSQTPSNKVTEKGKYVELRCDPISGHTALYWYRQSLGQGPEFLIYFQGTGAADDSGLPNDRFFAVRPEGSVSTLKIQRTERGDSAVYLCASSSGTSGSGDTQYFGPGTRLTVL.